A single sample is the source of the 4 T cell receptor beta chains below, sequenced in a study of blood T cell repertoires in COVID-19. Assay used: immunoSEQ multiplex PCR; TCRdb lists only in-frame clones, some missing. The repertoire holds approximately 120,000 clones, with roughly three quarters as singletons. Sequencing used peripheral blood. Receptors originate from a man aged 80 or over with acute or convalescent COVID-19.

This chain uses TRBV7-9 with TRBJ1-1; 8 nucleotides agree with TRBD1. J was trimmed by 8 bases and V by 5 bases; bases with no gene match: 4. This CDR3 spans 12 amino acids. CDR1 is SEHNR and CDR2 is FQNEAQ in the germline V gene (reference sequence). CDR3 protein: CASSPWTGEAFF. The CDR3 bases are TGTGCCAGCAGCCCTTGGACAGGGGAAGCTTTCTTT.

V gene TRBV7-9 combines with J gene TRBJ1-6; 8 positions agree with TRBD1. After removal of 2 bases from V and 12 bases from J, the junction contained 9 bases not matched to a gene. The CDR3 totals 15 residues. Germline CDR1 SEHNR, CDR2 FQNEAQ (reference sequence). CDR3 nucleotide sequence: TGTGCCAGCAGCTTACTCCAGGGGGCGATGGAACCCCTCCACTTT. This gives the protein CASSLLQGAMEPLHF.

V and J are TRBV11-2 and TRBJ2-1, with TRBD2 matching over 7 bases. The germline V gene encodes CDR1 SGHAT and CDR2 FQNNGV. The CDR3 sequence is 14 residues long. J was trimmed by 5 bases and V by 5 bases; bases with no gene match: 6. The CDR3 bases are TGTGCCAGCAGCCGGGCTCTAGCGGACAATGAGCAGTTCTTC. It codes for CASSRALADNEQFF.

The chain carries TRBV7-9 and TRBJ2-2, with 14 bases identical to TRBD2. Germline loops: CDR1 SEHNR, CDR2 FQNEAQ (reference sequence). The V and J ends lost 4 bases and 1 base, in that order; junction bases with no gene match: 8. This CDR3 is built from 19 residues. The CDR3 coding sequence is TGTGCCAGCAGCTCAACCACGGGACTAGCGGGGGTGAACACCGGGGAGCTGTTTTTT. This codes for CASSSTTGLAGVNTGELFF.